Included here is one T cell receptor beta chain sequence, with context. The data were taken from a study of cytomegalovirus exposure and HLA in healthy donors. Trimming at V came to 0 bases and at J to 2 bases, leaving 7 bases not matched to a gene. The length of the CDR3 is 17 residues. Germline V gives CDR1 SGHAT, CDR2 FQDESV (reference sequence). Only in-frame clones appear in the TCRdb table, and some are missing; sequencing was by immunoSEQ multiplex PCR. The table records roughly 48,000 clones, 90% to 95% of them present only once. Separation from the roughly 670-subject first cohort characterized the 120-subject validation cohort, to which the donors belonged.

J is TRBJ2-7 and V is TRBV11-1, with 10 bases lining up with TRBD2. Sequencing was performed on PBMCs. This TCR was sampled from a woman younger than 30 in good health and CMV-seropositive. CDR3 DNA sequence: TGTGCCAGCAGCTTAGCGCGTGGGACTAGCGTGCCCTACGAGCAGTACTTC. Protein sequence: CASSLARGTSVPYEQYF.